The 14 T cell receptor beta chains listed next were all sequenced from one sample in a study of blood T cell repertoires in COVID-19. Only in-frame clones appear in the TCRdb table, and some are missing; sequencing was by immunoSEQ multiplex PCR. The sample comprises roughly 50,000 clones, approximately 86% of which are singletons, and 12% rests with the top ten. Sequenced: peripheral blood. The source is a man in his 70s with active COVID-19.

CDR3 region: CASSRNRDSNSGNTIYF. The CDR3 DNA sequence: TGTGCCAGCAGCCGGAACCGGGACAGTAACTCTGGAAACACCATATATTTT. The gene calls are TRBV7-9 and TRBJ1-3; 7 nucleotides align to TRBD1. V gave up 5 bases and J gave up 0 bases; unmatched junction bases: 10. The germline V gene encodes CDR1 SEHNR and CDR2 FQNEAQ (reference sequence). The CDR3 spans 17 residues.

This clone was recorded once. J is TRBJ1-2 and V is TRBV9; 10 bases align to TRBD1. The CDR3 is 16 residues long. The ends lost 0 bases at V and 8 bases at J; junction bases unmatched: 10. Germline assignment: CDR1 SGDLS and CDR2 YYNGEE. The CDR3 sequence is CASSVVRDRGTQGYTF. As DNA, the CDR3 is TGTGCCAGCAGCGTAGTTAGGGACAGGGGTACCCAGGGCTACACCTTC.

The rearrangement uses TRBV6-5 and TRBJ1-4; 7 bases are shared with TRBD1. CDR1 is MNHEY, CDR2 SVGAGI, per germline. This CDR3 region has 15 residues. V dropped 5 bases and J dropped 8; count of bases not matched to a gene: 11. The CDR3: CASSTLQGFEEKLFF. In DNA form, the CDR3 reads TGTGCCAGCAGTACCCTACAGGGGTTCGAGGAAAAACTGTTTTTT.

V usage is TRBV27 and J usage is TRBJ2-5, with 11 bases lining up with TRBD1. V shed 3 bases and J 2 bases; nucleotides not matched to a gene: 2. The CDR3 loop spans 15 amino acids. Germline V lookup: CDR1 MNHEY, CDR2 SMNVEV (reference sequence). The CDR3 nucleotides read TGTGCCAGCAGTTTCTGGGACAGGGGGCAAGAGACCCAGTACTTC. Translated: CASSFWDRGQETQYF.

CDR3 in DNA: TGTGCCAGCAGCGGAAGGCTGGCCACAGGGCCACAGGGAAACACCATATATTTT. This gives the protein CASSGRLATGPQGNTIYF. V and J are TRBV9 and TRBJ1-3; possible D gene TRBD1, 6 bases. The germline V gene has CDR1 SGDLS and CDR2 YYNGEE. Trimming left V 3 bases short and J 4 bases short, with 23 bases between. The CDR3 length is 18 residues.

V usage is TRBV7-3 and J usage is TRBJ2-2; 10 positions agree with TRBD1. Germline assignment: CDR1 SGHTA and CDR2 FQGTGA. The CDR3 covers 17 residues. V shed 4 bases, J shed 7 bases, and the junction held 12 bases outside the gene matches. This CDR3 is CASSSEPPDRGNGELFF. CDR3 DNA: TGTGCCAGCAGCTCAGAACCTCCGGACAGGGGGAACGGGGAGCTGTTTTTT.

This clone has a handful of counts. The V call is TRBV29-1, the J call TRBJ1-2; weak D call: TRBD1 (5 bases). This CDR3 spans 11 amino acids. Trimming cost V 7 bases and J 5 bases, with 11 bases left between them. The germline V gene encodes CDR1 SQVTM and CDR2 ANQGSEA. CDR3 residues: CSAGAEYGYTF. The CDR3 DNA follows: TGCAGCGCTGGGGCAGAATATGGCTACACCTTC.

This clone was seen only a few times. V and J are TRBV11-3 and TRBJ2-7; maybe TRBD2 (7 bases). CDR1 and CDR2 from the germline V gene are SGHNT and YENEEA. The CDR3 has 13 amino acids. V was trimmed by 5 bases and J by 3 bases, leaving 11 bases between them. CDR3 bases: TGTGCCAGCAGCAAAGGGGGGGGCTACGAGCAGTACTTC. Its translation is CASSKGGGYEQYF.

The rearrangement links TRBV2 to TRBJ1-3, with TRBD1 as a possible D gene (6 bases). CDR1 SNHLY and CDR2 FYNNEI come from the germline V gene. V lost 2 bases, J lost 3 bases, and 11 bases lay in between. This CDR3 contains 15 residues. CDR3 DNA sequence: TGTGCCAGCAGTGAACAGGGGTATAATGGAAACACCATATATTTT. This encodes CASSEQGYNGNTIYF. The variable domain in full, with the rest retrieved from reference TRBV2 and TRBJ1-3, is EPEVTQTPSHQVTQMGQEVILRCVPISNHLYFYWYRQILGQKVEFLVSFYNNEISEKSEIFDDQFSVERPDGSNFTLKIRSTKLEDSAMYFCASSEQGYNGNTIYFGEGSWLTVV.

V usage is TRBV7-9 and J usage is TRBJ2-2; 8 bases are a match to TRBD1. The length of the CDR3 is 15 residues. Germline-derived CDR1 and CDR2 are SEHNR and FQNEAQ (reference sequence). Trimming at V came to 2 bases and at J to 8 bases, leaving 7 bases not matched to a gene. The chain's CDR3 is CASSLQGAMQGELFF. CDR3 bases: TGTGCCAGCAGCTTACAGGGGGCGATGCAGGGGGAGCTGTTTTTT. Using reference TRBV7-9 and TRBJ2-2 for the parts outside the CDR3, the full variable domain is DTGVSQNPRHKITKRGQNVTFRCDPISEHNRLYWYRQTLGQGPEFLTYFQNEAQLEKSRLLSDRFSAERPKGSFSTLEIQRTEQGDSAMYLCASSLQGAMQGELFFGEGSRLTVL.

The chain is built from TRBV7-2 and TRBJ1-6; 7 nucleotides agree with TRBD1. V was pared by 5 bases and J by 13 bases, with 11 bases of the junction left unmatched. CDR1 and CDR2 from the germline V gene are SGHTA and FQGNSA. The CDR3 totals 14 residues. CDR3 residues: CASSVRDSLQPLHF. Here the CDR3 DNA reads TGTGCCAGCAGCGTCCGGGACAGCCTTCAGCCCCTCCACTTT.

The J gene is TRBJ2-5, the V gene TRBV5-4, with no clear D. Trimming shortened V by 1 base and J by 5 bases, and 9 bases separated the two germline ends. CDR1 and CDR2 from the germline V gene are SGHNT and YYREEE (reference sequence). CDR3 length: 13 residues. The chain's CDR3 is CASSLFLGETQYF. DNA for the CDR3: TGTGCCAGCAGCTTGTTTCTAGGTGAGACCCAGTACTTC.

The CDR3 DNA reads as TGTGCCAGCAGTGGTGGGGCCAGCTATAATTCACCCCTCCACTTT. Its protein product is CASSGGASYNSPLHF. V gene TRBV28 combines with J gene TRBJ1-6, with D possibly matching TRBD1 (5 bases). V was clipped by 5 bases and J by 3 bases, with 11 bases between them. The CDR3 runs 15 residues. Looked up from germline, CDR1 is MDHEN and CDR2 is SYDVKM. The full variable domain, completed using reference TRBV28 and TRBJ1-6, is DVKVTQSSRYLVKRTGEKVFLECVQDMDHENMFWYRQDPGLGLRLIYFSYDVKMKEKGDIPEGYSVSREKKERFSLILESASTNQTSMYLCASSGGASYNSPLHFGNGTRLTVT.

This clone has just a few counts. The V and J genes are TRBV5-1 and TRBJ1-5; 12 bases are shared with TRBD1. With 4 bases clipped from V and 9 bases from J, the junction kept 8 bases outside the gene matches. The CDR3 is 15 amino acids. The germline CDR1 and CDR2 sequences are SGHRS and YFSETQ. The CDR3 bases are TGCGCCAGCAGCACGGCCGGGACAGGGGGCTCGCCCCAGCATTTT. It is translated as CASSTAGTGGSPQHF.